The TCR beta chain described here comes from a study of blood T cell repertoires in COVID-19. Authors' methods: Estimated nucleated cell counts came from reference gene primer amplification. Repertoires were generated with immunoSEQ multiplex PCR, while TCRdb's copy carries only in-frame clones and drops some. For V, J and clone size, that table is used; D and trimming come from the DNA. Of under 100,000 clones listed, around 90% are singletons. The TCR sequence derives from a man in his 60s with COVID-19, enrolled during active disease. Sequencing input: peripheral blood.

The CDR3 sequence is CASKAGGTEAFF. In DNA, the CDR3 is TGTGCCAGCAAGGCAGGGGGCACTGAAGCTTTCTTT. The V gene is TRBV12-3 or TRBV12-4, the J gene TRBJ1-1, with 7 bases lining up with TRBD1. V lost 7 bases, J lost 4 bases, and 3 bases stayed unmatched. The CDR3 extends over 12 amino acids.